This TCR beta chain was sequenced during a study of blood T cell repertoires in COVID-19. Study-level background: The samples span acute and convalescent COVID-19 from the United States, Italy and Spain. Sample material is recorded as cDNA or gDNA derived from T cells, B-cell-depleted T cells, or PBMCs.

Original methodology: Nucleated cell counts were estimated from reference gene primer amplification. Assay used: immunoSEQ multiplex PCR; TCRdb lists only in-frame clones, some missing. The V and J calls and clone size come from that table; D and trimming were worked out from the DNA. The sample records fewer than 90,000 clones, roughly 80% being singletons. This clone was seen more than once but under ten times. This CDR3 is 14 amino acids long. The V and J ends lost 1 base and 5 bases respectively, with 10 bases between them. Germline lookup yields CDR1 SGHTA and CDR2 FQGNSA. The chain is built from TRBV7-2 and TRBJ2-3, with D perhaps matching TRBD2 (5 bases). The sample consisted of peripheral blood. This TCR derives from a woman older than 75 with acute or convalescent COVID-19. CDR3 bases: TGTGCCAGCAGCTTAGGTTCCGGGATAGATACGCAGTATTTT. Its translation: CASSLGSGIDTQYF.